This TCR beta chain was captured by sequencing in a study of OX40 agonist ivuxolimab in advanced cancers. The junction had 5 bases not matched to a gene; V was cut back by 2 bases and J by 4 bases. This CDR3 has 15 amino acids. CDR1 is SGHKS and CDR2 is YYEKEE in the germline V gene (reference sequence). The protocol was immunoSEQ multiplex PCR, while the TCRdb copy is restricted to in-frame clones and leaves out a portion. This table holds around 43,000 clones, 89% found once. The specimen comprised CD4+ or CD8+ T cells sorted from blood, sampled in a trial of the OX40 agonist ivuxolimab. The J gene is TRBJ2-1, the V gene TRBV5-5; the match to TRBD1 covers 8 bases. This clonotype was obtained from an adult with an advanced solid tumor such as melanoma, head and neck, liver or kidney cancer. The CDR3 loop is CASSLYWTGYNEQFF. In DNA, the CDR3 is TGTGCCAGCAGCTTATACTGGACAGGGTACAATGAGCAGTTCTTC.